This T cell receptor (beta chain) was recovered during a study of cytomegalovirus exposure and HLA in healthy donors. Across the whole study: Genotyping showed less than 85% of approximately 430 donors falling in the Caucasian-associated ancestry cluster.

Study findings and constraints: Later analysis indicated greater clonal expansion among HLA-associated TCR beta chains than among equally common other chains. Accurate predictions that matched the HLA-A and HLA-B alleles of most subjects were reportedly made from TCR beta sequences. There were 150 to 200 TCR beta chains listed as cytomegalovirus-associated.

It was with 60 Vbeta and 13 Jbeta primers that the PCR ran. Sequencing was performed with immunoSEQ multiplex PCR; in TCRdb, only in-frame clones are kept and a portion is missing. The sample consists of 90,000 to 110,000 clones, approximately 14% of them appearing once. This CDR3 has 14 amino acids. V shed 6 bases and J 2 bases; nucleotides not matched to a gene: 1. Germline V gene sequence: CDR1 SGHTA, CDR2 FQGNSA. This clone was counted only a few times. No antigen is known for it. V is TRBV7-2 and J is TRBJ2-7, with 13 bases fitting TRBD2. Sequencing was carried out using PBMCs. The clonotype was recovered from a female donor in good health and CMV-seronegative. CDR3 in DNA: TGTGCCAGCAGAGGACTAGCGGGGGCCTACGAGCAGTACTTC. Translated, it gives CASRGLAGAYEQYF.